Below are 29 T cell receptor beta chains sequenced from a single sample in a study of T cells in Graves' hyperthyroidism and ophthalmopathy. There were TCR beta CDR3 regions amplified from RNA transcripts. First-round RT-PCR with HTBI primers amplified the TCR CDR3 region. Each CDR3 protein is one row after TCRdb ran MiXCR on the multiplex PCR reads. The sample yields 400,000 to 600,000 distinct CDR3 sequences, less than 25% seen once. Material: blood. The receptors stem from a man aged 18-30 years with Graves' hyperthyroidism.

The chain uses TRBV15 and TRBJ2-7; TRBD1 matches at 8 bases. V was clipped by 3 bases and J by 7 bases; unmatched bases: 5. The CDR3 is 13 residues long. The germline CDR1 and CDR2 sequences are LNHNV and YYDKDF (reference sequence). The CDR3 region is CATSRNTGGEQYF. CDR3 DNA sequence: TGTGCCACCAGCAGGAATACAGGGGGTGAGCAGTACTTC.

The rearrangement uses TRBV20-1 and TRBJ2-5; 12 bases are a match to TRBD1. The V gene's germline CDR1 is DFQATT and CDR2 SNEGSKA (reference sequence). The CDR3 contains 15 residues. V lost 4 bases, J lost 5 bases, and 8 bases stayed unmatched. CDR3: CSATGTGGNGETQYF. The DNA of the CDR3 is TGCAGTGCTACCGGGACAGGGGGCAACGGGGAGACCCAGTACTTC.

Many counts were recorded for this clonotype. This chain joins TRBV15 and TRBJ2-7, with D uncertain. The V end lost 5 bases, the J end lost 1 base, and 12 bases lay between the germline ends. The germline CDR1 and CDR2 sequences are LNHNV and YYDKDF (reference sequence). CDR3 length: 14 amino acids. CDR3 sequence (DNA): TGTGCCACCAGCCCAGGAAAGACTTCCTACGAGCAGTACTTC. Amino acids: CATSPGKTSYEQYF.

This clonotype has at least ten counts. V usage is TRBV20-1 and J usage is TRBJ2-2, with D possibly matching TRBD1 (5 bases). The CDR3 totals 12 residues. The V and J ends lost 0 bases and 6 bases respectively, with 5 bases between them. Germline-derived CDR1 and CDR2 are DFQATT and SNEGSKA (reference sequence). The CDR3 is CSARETAGELFF. In DNA form, the CDR3 reads TGCAGTGCTAGAGAGACAGCCGGGGAGCTGTTTTTT.

This clonotype was counted only a few times. The V gene is TRBV20-1, the J gene TRBJ2-1; the match to TRBD1 covers 8 bases. This CDR3 is 15 amino acids long. V lost 3 bases to trimming and J lost 6 bases; unmatched junction nucleotides: 10. The germline gives CDR1 DFQATT, CDR2 SNEGSKA (reference sequence). CDR3 bases: TGCAGTGCTAGGTCGGATCGGACAGGGCGCAATGAGCAGTTCTTC. It translates to CSARSDRTGRNEQFF.

This clonotype was seen ten or more times. This chain uses TRBV6-2 or TRBV6-3 with TRBJ2-5; TRBD2 matches at 10 bases. The CDR3 is made up of 14 amino acids. Germline assignment: CDR1 MNHEY and CDR2 SVGEGT. V lost 6 bases, J lost 7 bases, and 8 bases stayed unmatched. The CDR3 is CASSWTSGIGTQYF. CDR3 bases: TGTGCCAGCAGCTGGACTAGCGGCATCGGGACCCAGTACTTC.

A few counts support this clonotype. The genes are TRBV12-3 or TRBV12-4 and TRBJ2-1; tentatively, D is TRBD2 (7 bases). V shed 3 bases and J shed 5 bases, with 11 bases lying between them. The CDR3 has 14 amino acids. CDR3 sequence: CASSFTGRDNEQFF. CDR3 DNA sequence: TGTGCCAGCAGTTTCACAGGGAGGGACAATGAGCAGTTCTTC.

This clonotype was seen repeatedly, ten times or more. The chain combines TRBV20-1 with TRBJ1-5; tentatively, D is TRBD1 (5 bases). The CDR3 has 13 amino acids. V was shortened by 2 bases and J by 7 bases, with 12 bases between the two germline ends. Germline CDR1 is DFQATT and CDR2 is SNEGSKA (reference sequence). CDR3 sequence: CSARPGGGQPQHF. CDR3 nucleotides: TGCAGTGCTAGACCGGGGGGGGGACAGCCCCAGCATTTT.

This clonotype was picked up many times. The V and J genes are TRBV12-3 or TRBV12-4 and TRBJ2-2, with 9 bases aligning to TRBD1. The CDR3 has 14 amino acids. V lost 7 bases to trimming and J lost 7 bases; unmatched junction nucleotides: 7. The CDR3 loop is CASTPGTGIGELFF. CDR3 DNA: TGTGCCAGCACCCCGGGGACAGGGATCGGGGAGCTGTTTTTT.

This clonotype was observed many times. The J gene is TRBJ2-7, the V gene TRBV28, with TRBD1 matching 11 bases. The CDR3 has 14 residues. Germline CDR1 is MDHEN and CDR2 is SYDVKM. The V gene end was trimmed by 8 bases and the J gene end by 7 bases; junction bases not matched to a gene: 10. The CDR3: CASASGQGESEQYF. The CDR3 nucleotides are TGTGCCAGCGCTTCGGGACAGGGGGAATCGGAGCAGTACTTC.

CDR3 sequence (DNA): TGTGCCAGCAGCCCCTGGGCTACCGGCGGAGAGACCCAGTACTTC. It is translated as CASSPWATGGETQYF. This chain connects TRBV12-3 or TRBV12-4 to TRBJ2-5; D uncertain. The CDR3 runs 15 residues. Deletions cut 6 bases from V and 4 bases from J, with 18 bases between.

As for this clonotype: This clone may be a read error of a much larger clone one base away. This chain connects TRBV11-1 to TRBJ2-2; D is possibly TRBD2 (5 bases). The CDR3 loop spans 15 amino acids. CDR1 SGHAT and CDR2 FQDESV come from the germline V gene (reference sequence). Trimming took off 7 bases at V and 2 bases at J, with 14 bases between the two ends. CDR3 sequence: CASIRAGLNTGELFF. The DNA for the CDR3 is TGTGCCAGCATCCGAGCAGGACTTAACACCGGGGAGCTGTTTTTT.

This clonotype was recorded at least ten times. CDR3 amino acids: CSVADPPLDYGYTF. Written as DNA, the CDR3 is TGCAGCGTTGCGGACCCCCCCCTAGACTATGGCTACACCTTC. This rearrangement joins TRBV29-1 to TRBJ1-2; D is unresolved. The V and J ends lost 4 bases and 3 bases respectively, with 15 bases between them. The CDR3 length is 14 residues. CDR1 SQVTM and CDR2 ANQGSEA come from the germline V gene.

This clonotype was found many times. The chain recombines TRBV6-1 with TRBJ1-5; 7 bases map to TRBD1. CDR1 is MNHNS and CDR2 is SASEGT in the germline V gene. The junction had 4 bases not matched to a gene; V was cut back by 5 bases and J by 6 bases. This CDR3 is built from 13 residues. The CDR3 coding sequence is TGTGCCAGCAGTCCTACAGGGGTTCAGCCCCAGCATTTT. Translating gives CASSPTGVQPQHF.

This clonotype was recorded at least ten times. The chain uses TRBV28 and TRBJ1-5; D remains unclear. Germline-derived CDR1 and CDR2 are MDHEN and SYDVKM. The ends were cut back, 6 bases at V and 5 bases at J, with 5 bases in the middle. CDR3 length: 11 residues. This CDR3 is CASSLHQPQHF. In DNA form, the CDR3 reads TGTGCCAGCAGCTTGCATCAGCCCCAGCATTTT.

The V call is TRBV5-4, the J call TRBJ1-1; D is undetermined. The V and J ends lost 3 bases and 0 bases respectively, with 9 bases between them. The CDR3 sequence is 14 residues long. CDR1 is SGHNT and CDR2 is YYREEE in the germline V gene (reference sequence). The CDR3 here is CASSSWIMNTEAFF. For the CDR3, the DNA is TGTGCCAGCAGCTCATGGATCATGAACACTGAAGCTTTCTTT. The complete variable domain, with remaining parts taken from reference TRBV5-4 and TRBJ1-1, reads ETGVTQSPTHLIKTRGQQVTLRCSSQSGHNTVSWYQQALGQGPQFIFQYYREEENGRGNFPPRFSGLQFPNYSSELNVNALELDDSALYLCASSSWIMNTEAFFGQGTRLTVV.

The table lists this clonotype with many counts. CDR3 loop: CASSTRFRTENTEAFF. The CDR3 DNA reads TGTGCCAGTAGCACTCGTTTCCGGACGGAGAACACTGAAGCTTTCTTT. The V and J genes are TRBV19 and TRBJ1-1; D gene unclear. Trimming shortened V by 6 bases and J by 1 base, and 18 bases separated the two germline ends. The germline CDR1 and CDR2 sequences are LNHDA and SQIVND (reference sequence). This CDR3 has 16 amino acids. Based on the CDR3 plus reference TRBV19 and TRBJ1-1, the full variable domain is DGGITQSPKYLFRKEGQNVTLSCEQNLNHDAMYWYRQDPGQGLRLIYYSQIVNDFQKGDIAEGYSVSREKKESFPLTVTSAQKNPTAFYLCASSTRFRTENTEAFFGQGTRLTVV.

The chain recombines TRBV4-1 with TRBJ1-3; D may be TRBD1 (5 bases). The CDR3 is 14 amino acids. Trimming took 11 bases from V and 0 from J, leaving 14 bases between them. CDR1 is MGHRA and CDR2 is YSYEKL in the germline V gene. CDR3 residues: CARRDGNSGNTIYF. The CDR3 nucleotides read TGCGCCCGCCGGGACGGTAACTCTGGAAACACCATATATTTT.

This clonotype was observed at least ten times. The chain carries TRBV12-5 and TRBJ1-5; no clear D gene. V was shortened by 7 bases and J by 4 bases, with 11 bases between the two germline ends. CDR1 LGHNT and CDR2 FRNRAP come from the germline V gene. The CDR3 contains 13 residues. The CDR3 loop reads CASAGSGNQPQHF. CDR3 nucleotides: TGTGCTAGTGCGGGGTCGGGGAATCAGCCCCAGCATTTT.

This clonotype was detected ten times or more. V usage is TRBV7-2 and J usage is TRBJ1-2; no clear D gene. This CDR3 is built from 13 residues. The ends were cut back, 5 bases at V and 3 bases at J, with 10 bases in the middle. The germline V gene has CDR1 SGHTA and CDR2 FQGNSA. This chain's CDR3 is CASSPTAHYGYTF. The CDR3 DNA is TGTGCCAGCAGCCCCACGGCGCACTATGGCTACACCTTC.

Remarks on this clonotype: A read error may account for a junction end that differs from germline. This sequence joins TRBV19 and TRBJ1-1, with unresolved D. There are 15 residues in the CDR3. Germline V gives CDR1 LNHDA, CDR2 SQIVND (reference sequence). The CDR3 DNA is TGTGCCAGTAGTATTGTATGGGGAATGAACACTGAAGCTTTATTT. Translating it yields CASSIVWGMNTEALF.

This clonotype has ten or more counts. V gene TRBV2 combines with J gene TRBJ2-7; possibly TRBD2 for D (5 bases). The V gene's germline CDR1 is SNHLY and CDR2 FYNNEI. Trimming cost V 6 bases and J 7 bases, with 16 bases left between them. The CDR3 extends over 13 amino acids. CDR3 residues: CASRAVRGLEQYF. The DNA for the CDR3 is TGTGCCAGCAGAGCCGTCCGAGGACTTGAGCAGTACTTC.

This clonotype was counted many times. The chain carries TRBV6-1 and TRBJ2-7; possibly TRBD1 or TRBD2 for D (7 bases each). Germline CDR1 is MNHNS and CDR2 is SASEGT. V was clipped by 6 bases and J by 5 bases, with 14 bases between them. CDR3 length: 13 residues. The CDR3 DNA sequence: TGTGCCAGCAGGCGGGGAGGGGGCAACGAGCAGTACTTC. Its protein product is CASRRGGGNEQYF.

The CDR3 nucleotides are TGTGCCAGCAGCCCACCGGGGCGGGGGCCCTACGAGCAGTACTTC. Encoded protein: CASSPPGRGPYEQYF. This sequence joins TRBV6-1 and TRBJ2-7, with D possibly matching TRBD2 (7 bases). Germline V gene sequence: CDR1 MNHNS, CDR2 SASEGT. V lost 6 bases and J 2 bases, leaving 17 bases between the germline ends. The CDR3 spans 15 residues.

This chain joins TRBV4-1 and TRBJ1-2; no clear D. Germline lookup yields CDR1 MGHRA and CDR2 YSYEKL. The CDR3 runs to 14 residues. V was trimmed by 3 bases and J by 7 bases, leaving 15 bases between them. DNA of the CDR3: TGCGCCAGCAGCCACACTCAGGCGATGGGTGGCTACACCTTC. This codes for CASSHTQAMGGYTF.

This clonotype was recorded many times. The gene calls are TRBV28 and TRBJ2-7, with D perhaps given as TRBD1 or TRBD2 (6 bases each). V was clipped by 11 bases and J by 0 bases, with 17 bases between them. Germline CDR1 MDHEN, CDR2 SYDVKM. The CDR3 totals 14 residues. This CDR3 reads CAGTWGASSYEQYF. The CDR3 DNA reads TGTGCCGGCACCTGGGGGGCTAGCTCCTACGAGCAGTACTTC.

This clonotype was seen at least ten times. The chain links TRBV6-2 or TRBV6-3 to TRBJ2-6; D may be TRBD1 (6 bases). The CDR3 sequence is 18 residues long. The V gene's germline CDR1 is MNHEY and CDR2 SVGEGT. Trimming shortened V by 8 bases and J by 0 bases, and 20 bases separated the two germline ends. CDR3 residues: CASLETHRAYSGANVLTF. CDR3 sequence (DNA): TGTGCCAGCCTCGAGACTCACAGGGCATACTCTGGGGCCAACGTCCTGACTTTC.

This clonotype came up many times. This chain connects TRBV7-2 to TRBJ1-1; D not certain. Trimming left V 5 bases short and J 4 bases short, with 11 bases between. Germline assignment: CDR1 SGHTA and CDR2 FQGNSA. The CDR3 has 13 amino acids. This CDR3 is CASSNYKGTEAFF. As DNA, the CDR3 is TGTGCCAGCAGCAATTATAAGGGCACTGAAGCTTTCTTT.

The V and J genes are TRBV27 and TRBJ2-4; D possibly uses TRBD1 or TRBD2 (5 bases each). Trimming pared 4 bases from V and 0 bases from J, leaving 16 bases between. The CDR3 has 17 amino acids. CDR1 is MNHEY, CDR2 SMNVEV, per germline (reference sequence). The CDR3 DNA reads as TGTGCCAGCAGTTCACCCGCCCCTGGGGGAGCCAAAAACATTCAGTACTTC. It yields the protein CASSSPAPGGAKNIQYF.